This is a list of T cell receptor beta chains from one sample in a study of post-analysis software for immune sequencing data. Each CDR3 protein gets one entry after TCRdb re-called the PCR reads with MiXCR. The sample yields over 700,000 distinct CDR3 sequences, 30% seen once. Material for sequencing was blood. Every receptor here comes from a girl between 10 and 17 years old with multiple sclerosis. CDR3s include the opening cysteine and the closing phenylalanine or tryptophan. Fields, in order: D gene, V gene, clone size, J gene, CDR3 protein, CDR3 DNA. The D gene is left open where the match is weak. Not every row has a clone size; where given, it reads once, few, many or a size class.

-	TRBV20-1	-	TRBJ2-7	CSARGARSYEQYF	TGCAGTGCTAGGGGGGCTAGATCCTACGAGCAGTACTTC
-	TRBV4-1	-	TRBJ1-4	CASSQEGSTNEKLFF	TGCGCCAGCAGCCAAGAAGGCTCAACTAATGAAAAACTGTTTTTT
-	TRBV7-9	once	TRBJ2-7	CASSFEDYEQYF	TGTGCCAGCAGCTTCGAGGATTACGAGCAGTACTTC
-	TRBV3-1	-	TRBJ2-7	CASSQGEEQYF	TGTGCCAGCAGCCAAGGAGAAGAGCAGTACTTC
-	TRBV10-3	-	TRBJ1-4	CAISGSRGTNEKLFF	TGTGCCATCAGTGGATCTAGGGGTACTAATGAAAAACTGTTTTTT
-	TRBV7-8	few	TRBJ2-7	CASSPPRNEQYF	TGTGCCAGCAGCCCCCCCAGAAACGAGCAGTACTTC
TRBD1	TRBV7-9	-	TRBJ2-1	CAGSPQGESSEQFF	TGTGCCGGCAGCCCGCAGGGGGAGAGTAGTGAGCAGTTCTTC
-	TRBV20-1	many	TRBJ2-3	CSAREIGGRSTDTQYF	TGCAGTGCTAGAGAGATAGGGGGTCGTAGCACAGATACGCAGTATTTT
-	TRBV19	-	TRBJ2-1	CASSLRQATYNEQFF	TGTGCCAGTAGCCTCCGGCAGGCAACCTACAATGAGCAGTTCTTC
-	TRBV6-6	-	TRBJ1-1	CASSFNYRVGDTEAFF	TGTGCCAGCAGTTTCAATTACAGGGTTGGGGACACTGAAGCTTTCTTT
-	TRBV7-2	-	TRBJ2-3	CASNLRRSNTDTQYF	TGTGCCAGCAACTTAAGGAGGAGTAACACAGATACGCAGTATTTT
-	TRBV29-1	-	TRBJ2-1	CSVPGTLRSYNEQFF	TGCAGCGTCCCTGGGACTCTTAGGTCCTACAATGAGCAGTTCTTC
TRBD1	TRBV6-1	-	TRBJ2-7	CASGNRGTLSYEQYF	TGTGCCAGCGGTAACAGGGGGACCCTCTCCTACGAGCAGTACTTC
-	TRBV6-6	-	TRBJ1-2	CASSQRPPSTF	TGTGCCAGCAGTCAGCGGCCGCCGTCCACCTTC
-	TRBV6-2/TRBV6-3	-	TRBJ2-6	CASSYPELSGANVLTF	TGTGCCAGCAGTTACCCTGAACTCTCTGGGGCCAACGTCCTGACTTTC
-	TRBV6-6	few	TRBJ1-4	CASELRDAEKLFF	TGTGCCAGTGAACTGAGGGACGCGGAAAAACTGTTTTTT
TRBD2	TRBV27	many	TRBJ2-7	CASRPGSGRGNEQYF	TGTGCCAGCAGGCCCGGCAGCGGGAGGGGGAACGAGCAGTACTTC
-	TRBV18	few	TRBJ1-2	CASSLTGEFNYGYTF	TGTGCCAGCTCACTGACAGGAGAATTTAACTATGGCTACACCTTC
TRBD2	TRBV29-1	-	TRBJ2-5	CSSGREGQETQYF	TGCAGCTCTGGGCGGGAGGGACAAGAGACCCAGTACTTC
-	TRBV7-2	-	TRBJ2-7	CASSLIRSSYEQYF	TGTGCCAGCAGCTTAATCAGGAGTTCCTACGAGCAGTACTTC
TRBD1	TRBV27	-	TRBJ2-7	CASSFDRGYYEQYF	TGTGCCAGCAGTTTCGACAGGGGTTACTACGAGCAGTACTTC
TRBD1	TRBV12-3/TRBV12-4	-	TRBJ1-5	CASSSQGYSNQPQHF	TGTGCCAGCAGCTCACAGGGGTATAGCAATCAGCCCCAGCATTTT
-	TRBV12-3/TRBV12-4	few	TRBJ2-7	CASSTTGSFYEQYF	TGTGCCAGCAGTACCACAGGGTCCTTCTACGAGCAGTACTTC
-	TRBV20-1	-	TRBJ1-5	CSAREGSGNQPQHF	TGCAGTGCTAGAGAGGGGTCGGGCAATCAGCCCCAGCATTTT
-	TRBV10-3	many	TRBJ2-5	CASKSRDSAHGYF	TGTGCCTCGAAAAGCAGAGACAGCGCCCACGGGTACTTC
-	TRBV29-1	many	TRBJ2-1	CSGLDKFKYNEQFF	TGCAGCGGCTTAGACAAATTCAAGTACAATGAGCAGTTCTTC
TRBD2	TRBV5-1	few	TRBJ2-1	CASSLGTSGGSSYNEQFF	TGCGCCAGCAGCTTGGGGACTAGCGGGGGGAGCTCCTACAATGAGCAGTTCTTC
TRBD2	TRBV7-9	-	TRBJ2-3	CASSFGLAGVADTQYF	TGTGCCAGCAGCTTTGGACTAGCGGGAGTGGCAGATACGCAGTATTTT
-	TRBV27	-	TRBJ2-7	CAGSPSTYYEQYF	TGTGCCGGCAGTCCCTCGACCTACTACGAGCAGTACTTC
-	TRBV6-6	few	TRBJ2-2	CASSYLQTTGELFF	TGTGCCAGCAGTTACTTACAGACAACCGGGGAGCTGTTTTTT
TRBD2	TRBV10-3	many	TRBJ2-3	CAISDVAGGSDTQYF	TGTGCCATCAGTGACGTAGCGGGAGGGTCAGATACGCAGTATTTT